The sequence of this T cell receptor (beta chain) was determined in a study of blood T cell repertoires in COVID-19. Across the study: T cells, B-cell-depleted T cells, or PBMCs provided the cDNA or gDNA that served as material.

With V trimmed by 4 bases and J by 2 bases, 5 bases remained unmatched. Germline V gives CDR1 MDHEN, CDR2 SYDVKM. The CDR3 is made up of 14 amino acids. Authors' processing steps: How many nucleated cells were present was estimated from reference gene primer amplification. Method: immunoSEQ multiplex PCR; TCRdb's copy keeps in-frame clones and lacks some. V, J and clone size are taken as reported in that table, and D and trimming were inferred from the DNA itself. Altogether about 220,000 clones are present, less than 85% being singletons, with the ten largest covering 3.6%. This clonotype originated in a woman of 80 years or more with acute or convalescent COVID-19. The sequenced sample consisted of peripheral blood. The chain employs TRBV28 and TRBJ2-7; 7 bases fit TRBD1. In DNA, the CDR3 is TGTGCCAGCAGTTGGGGGCAGGGGGCCTACGAGCAGTACTTC. Its translation: CASSWGQGAYEQYF.